The 18 T cell receptor beta chains listed next were all sequenced from one sample in a study of shared clonotypes between healthy human individuals. The data were produced by immunoSEQ multiplex PCR, yet TCRdb's version contains in-frame clones alone and is incomplete. Counted here are about 530,000 clones, roughly 95% occurring once; the ten biggest clones make up 0.055% to 0.075%. The sample taken for sequencing was naive CD4+ T cells sorted from blood. Subset: CD45RA+ positively selected. The receptors derive from a woman aged 30 to 39 in good health.

The CDR3 protein is CASSEGPGQGFYEQYF. The DNA of the CDR3 is TGTGCCAGCAGTGAAGGCCCGGGACAGGGGTTCTACGAGCAGTACTTC. The chain employs TRBV2 and TRBJ2-7; TRBD1 aligns across 10 bases. This CDR3 region has 16 residues. J lost 3 bases, V lost 1 base, and 6 bases had no gene match. Germline V gives CDR1 SNHLY, CDR2 FYNNEI.

CDR3 in amino acids: CPPGRTGEYGYTF. The CDR3 DNA reads as TGTCCCCCGGGTAGGACAGGGGAGTATGGCTACACCTTC. The chain combines TRBV2 with TRBJ1-2, with 9 nucleotides matching TRBD1. Germline V gene sequence: CDR1 SNHLY, CDR2 FYNNEI. The CDR3 length is 13 residues.

The rearrangement uses TRBV11-1 and TRBJ2-7, with 7 positions matching TRBD1. The V gene's germline CDR1 is SGHAT and CDR2 FQDESV (reference sequence). V trimming: 5 bases; J trimming: 3 bases; junction bases outside the gene matches: 4. CDR3 size: 13 residues. The CDR3 protein is CASSRDSLYEQYF. In DNA form, the CDR3 reads TGTGCCAGCAGCCGGGACAGCCTCTACGAGCAGTACTTC.

The chain couples TRBV6-5 to TRBJ2-2; the match to TRBD1 covers 9 bases. Trimming at V came to 2 bases and at J to 5 bases, leaving 3 bases not matched to a gene. The germline V gene has CDR1 MNHEY and CDR2 SVGAGI. The CDR3 loop spans 15 amino acids. CDR3 protein: CASSYRTGVTGELFF. DNA for the CDR3: TGTGCCAGCAGTTACCGGACAGGGGTAACCGGGGAGCTGTTTTTT.

Points on this clone: Other nucleotide sequences from this sample produce the same CDR3. V is TRBV5-1 and J is TRBJ2-7; 10 positions agree with TRBD2. Germline CDR1 reads SGHRS; CDR2 reads YFSETQ. The CDR3 loop spans 15 amino acids. The V segment lost 5 bases and the J segment 0 bases; nucleotides outside the gene matches: 5. CDR3 sequence: CASRSGLAASYEQYF. The CDR3 DNA reads TGCGCCAGCAGGTCCGGACTAGCGGCCTCCTACGAGCAGTACTTC.

This rearrangement joins TRBV6-4 to TRBJ2-2; no definite D call. Trimming removed 0 bases at V and 0 bases at J, with 8 bases between. CDR1 and CDR2 (germline): MRHNA, SNTAGT. The CDR3 has 16 residues. CDR3 nucleotides: TGTGCCAGCAGTGACTCTTTCCGGACGAACACCGGGGAGCTGTTTTTT. Protein product: CASSDSFRTNTGELFF.

The V gene is TRBV29-1, the J gene TRBJ1-2; D uncertain. CDR3 length: 13 amino acids. Per the germline V gene, CDR1 is SQVTM and CDR2 is ANQGSEA. Trimming left V 3 bases short and J 3 bases short, with 11 bases between. CDR3 sequence reads: CSVDAGFDYGYTF. The DNA of the CDR3 is TGCAGCGTTGATGCGGGGTTCGACTATGGCTACACCTTC.

The V and J genes are TRBV5-1 and TRBJ2-1; tentatively, D is TRBD2 (8 bases). From germline, CDR1 is SGHRS and CDR2 YFSETQ. V lost 4 bases and J 10 bases, leaving 24 bases between the germline ends. This CDR3 has 16 amino acids. The CDR3 DNA is TGCGCCAGCAGCACCCAGGGGGGGCTAGCGGGCAACGAGCAGTTCTTC. Protein sequence: CASSTQGGLAGNEQFF.

V and J are TRBV18 and TRBJ2-7; D is perhaps TRBD2 (5 bases). Germline CDR1 reads KGHSH; CDR2 reads LQKENI. This CDR3 comprises 14 residues. V dropped 3 bases and J dropped 0 bases, with 9 bases sitting between them. CDR3 residues: CASSPNGDSYEQYF. In nucleotides, the CDR3 is TGTGCCAGCTCACCGAACGGGGACTCCTACGAGCAGTACTTC.

V and J are TRBV11-1 and TRBJ2-7, with 7 nucleotides matching TRBD1. CDR1 and CDR2 (germline): SGHAT, FQDESV (reference sequence). This CDR3 is built from 15 residues. Trimming cost V 5 bases and J 4 bases; bases outside gene matches: 11. CDR3 in DNA: TGTGCCAGCAGCCGCAGGGACAGCGGTATTTACGAGCAGTACTTC. Its translation is CASSRRDSGIYEQYF.

V and J are TRBV29-1 and TRBJ2-7; possibly TRBD2 for D (6 bases). CDR1 is SQVTM and CDR2 is ANQGSEA in the germline V gene. V shed 0 bases and J shed 2 bases, with 14 bases lying between them. The CDR3 is made up of 15 amino acids. Here the CDR3 reads CSVEEGVGGTYEQYF. CDR3 coding DNA: TGCAGCGTTGAAGAGGGAGTCGGAGGGACCTACGAGCAGTACTTC.

CDR3 protein: CASSLTGTSGYEQYF. In nucleotides, the CDR3 is TGTGCCAGCAGCTTAACGGGGACTAGCGGCTACGAGCAGTACTTC. The chain recombines TRBV7-9 with TRBJ2-7; 11 bases align to TRBD2. In germline, CDR1 is SEHNR, CDR2 FQNEAQ (reference sequence). The CDR3 consists of 15 residues. Germline trimming cut 2 bases from V and 3 bases from J; bases unmatched to any gene: 3. The full variable domain, in which reference TRBV7-9 and TRBJ2-7 provide the parts outside the CDR3, is DTGVSQNPRHKITKRGQNVTFRCDPISEHNRLYWYRQTLGQGPEFLTYFQNEAQLEKSRLLSDRFSAERPKGSFSTLEIQRTEQGDSAMYLCASSLTGTSGYEQYFGPGTRLTVT.

The chain joins TRBV28 to TRBJ1-1; perhaps TRBD1 as D (6 bases). CDR3 size: 13 residues. Germline values: CDR1 MDHEN, CDR2 SYDVKM. V lost 6 bases, J lost 1 base, and 9 bases lay in between. The CDR3 DNA sequence: TGTGCCAGCAGACTGGACAGGAACACTGAAGCTTTCTTT. This translates into CASRLDRNTEAFF. Using reference TRBV28 and TRBJ1-1 for the parts outside the CDR3, the full variable domain is DVKVTQSSRYLVKRTGEKVFLECVQDMDHENMFWYRQDPGLGLRLIYFSYDVKMKEKGDIPEGYSVSREKKERFSLILESASTNQTSMYLCASRLDRNTEAFFGQGTRLTVV.

The rearrangement joins TRBV25-1 to TRBJ2-1; 7 bases fit TRBD1. Germline V gene data show CDR1 as MGHDK and CDR2 as SYGVNS. Trimming took 3 bases from V and 4 from J; bases not matched to a gene: 6. The CDR3 sequence is 15 residues long. The CDR3 DNA is TGTGCCAGCAGTGACTCCGGGACAGCTTACAATGAGCAGTTCTTC. Residues: CASSDSGTAYNEQFF.

The genes are TRBV29-1 and TRBJ2-5; 7 bases agree with TRBD1. Judging by the DNA end, TRBJ2-7 fits better; the J call may be wrong. CDR3 size: 14 residues. The germline V gene encodes CDR1 SQVTM and CDR2 ANQGSEA. The CDR3 DNA reads as TGCAGCGTTGAGATCCATGACAGGGCCTACGAGCAGTACTTC. Its translation is CSVEIHDRAYEQYF.

V gene TRBV18 combines with J gene TRBJ2-5; D gene uncertain. Trimming took 3 bases from V and 3 from J, leaving 8 bases between them. This CDR3 region has 13 residues. CDR1 and CDR2 from the germline V gene are KGHSH and LQKENI. The CDR3 loop is CASSPGVEETQYF. The CDR3 bases are TGTGCCAGCTCACCCGGCGTAGAAGAGACCCAGTACTTC.

The V call is TRBV27, the J call TRBJ1-3; D is undetermined. Trimming took 0 bases from V and 2 from J, leaving 8 bases between them. The CDR3 totals 15 residues. The germline V gene encodes CDR1 MNHEY and CDR2 SMNVEV (reference sequence). CDR3 loop: CASSLSRTTGNTIYF. DNA for the CDR3: TGTGCCAGCAGTTTATCGCGGACGACTGGAAACACCATATATTTT.

The chain joins TRBV6-1 to TRBJ2-1; TRBD2 aligns across 14 bases. The CDR3 runs to 15 residues. V lost 5 bases and J lost 6; bases outside the gene matches: 3. CDR1 MNHNS and CDR2 SASEGT come from the germline V gene. CDR3 sequence (DNA): TGTGCCAGCAGTCTTGGACTAGCGGGAGGCAATGAGCAGTTCTTC. Protein product: CASSLGLAGGNEQFF.